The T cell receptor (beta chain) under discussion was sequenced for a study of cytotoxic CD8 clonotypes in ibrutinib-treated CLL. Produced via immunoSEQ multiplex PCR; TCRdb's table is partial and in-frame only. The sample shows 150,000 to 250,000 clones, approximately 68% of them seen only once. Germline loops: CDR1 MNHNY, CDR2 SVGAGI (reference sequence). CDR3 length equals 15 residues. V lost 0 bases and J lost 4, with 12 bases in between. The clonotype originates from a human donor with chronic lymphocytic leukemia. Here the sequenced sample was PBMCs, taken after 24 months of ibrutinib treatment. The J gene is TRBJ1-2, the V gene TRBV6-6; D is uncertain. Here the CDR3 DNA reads TGTGCCAGCAGTTACTCGGTAGGTGGAGCCTATGGCTACACCTTC. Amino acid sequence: CASSYSVGGAYGYTF.